The entry below describes one T cell receptor (beta chain). The record originates from a study of OX40 agonist ivuxolimab in advanced cancers. Study-level information: Every 2 weeks, patients received ivuxolimab intravenously, dosed at 0.01 to 10 mg/kg.

Repertoires were generated with immunoSEQ multiplex PCR, while TCRdb's copy carries only in-frame clones and drops some. The table has 75,000 or so clones, approximately 84% seen once. V gave up 0 bases and J gave up 4 bases; unmatched junction bases: 1. The germline V gene encodes CDR1 MNHNS and CDR2 SASEGT. The CDR3 contains 16 residues. The source is an adult with an advanced solid tumor such as melanoma, head and neck, liver or kidney cancer. This chain links TRBV6-1 with TRBJ2-3; 13 bases agree with TRBD2. This specimen consisted of CD4+ or CD8+ T cells sorted from blood, obtained in a trial of the OX40 agonist ivuxolimab. The CDR3 sequence is CASSEALAGGSDTQYF. The CDR3 bases are TGTGCCAGCAGTGAAGCACTAGCGGGAGGGTCAGATACGCAGTATTTT.